This entry lists 31 T cell receptor beta chains sequenced from one sample in a study of T cells in Graves' hyperthyroidism and ophthalmopathy (dated by TCRdb to between 2018 and 2021). Receptors were amplified or captured by multiplex PCR. Instrument used: Illumina HiSeq 2000. Amplification of TCR beta CDR3 regions was carried out from RNA transcripts. A first-round RT-PCR of the TCR CDR3 used the HTBI primer set with the Qiagen OneStep RT-PCR kit. The public sequencing data were trimmed at Q25 with fastp and processed into clonotypes with MiXCR by TCRdb, which kept only in-frame beta chains. Duplicate CDR3 protein sequences are folded into a single record with the most common DNA and genes. Counted in this sample were approximately 600,000 distinct CDR3 sequences; 14% to 15% of them appeared once. 4.3% of the sample comes from the top ten. Specimen: blood. The source is a woman aged 40 to 50 with Graves' ophthalmopathy.

In this sample, this clonotype turned up a few times. CDR3 residues: CASSKGQGETQYF. The DNA of the CDR3 is TGCGCCAGCAGCAAAGGACAGGGAGAGACCCAGTACTTC. The chain couples TRBV5-1 to TRBJ2-5, with TRBD1 matching 8 bases. This CDR3 comprises 13 residues. V shed 4 bases and J 4 bases; nucleotides not matched to a gene: 3. Germline V gene data show CDR1 as SGHRS and CDR2 as YFSETQ.

This sequence joins TRBV4-1 and TRBJ2-2; 10 positions agree with TRBD2. The germline V gene encodes CDR1 MGHRA and CDR2 YSYEKL. This CDR3 spans 16 amino acids. The J segment lost 4 bases and the V segment lost 2 bases, leaving 4 bases of the junction unmatched. CDR3 in amino acids: CASSQRTSGATGELFF. CDR3 DNA sequence: TGCGCCAGCAGCCAACGGACTAGCGGAGCCACCGGGGAGCTGTTTTTT.

This clonotype was seen ten or more times. The genes are TRBV12-5 and TRBJ1-1; D possibly corresponds to TRBD1 (6 bases). V lost 0 bases to trimming and J lost 0 bases, with 11 bases between them. CDR1 is LGHNT and CDR2 is FRNRAP in the germline V gene. CDR3 size: 16 residues. The CDR3 DNA sequence: TGTGCTAGTGGTTTGGTATTAGGGGGGTTGAACACTGAAGCTTTCTTT. It codes for CASGLVLGGLNTEAFF.

The chain is built from TRBV2 and TRBJ2-5, with D perhaps matching TRBD2 (5 bases). Germline V gene sequence: CDR1 SNHLY, CDR2 FYNNEI. Trimming shortened V by 7 bases and J by 4 bases, and 13 bases separated the two germline ends. There are 13 residues in the CDR3. Written as DNA, the CDR3 is TGTGCCAGCAATTTAGAGGGCACAGAGACCCAGTACTTC. This encodes CASNLEGTETQYF.

The table lists this clonotype with many counts. This chain uses TRBV24-1 with TRBJ2-5, with D possibly matching TRBD1 (5 bases). Germline CDR1 is KGHDR and CDR2 is SFDVKD. This CDR3 has 15 residues. Trimming cost V 2 bases and J 0 bases, with 9 bases left between them. CDR3 nucleotides: TGTGCCACCAGTGATTCTTCGGACAACCAAGAGACCCAGTACTTC. Translation: CATSDSSDNQETQYF.

This clonotype was counted many times. V is TRBV6-5 and J is TRBJ2-5; D is uncertain. V was cut by 2 bases and J by 6 bases, with 4 bases left in between. Germline V gene lookup returns CDR1 MNHEY and CDR2 SVGAGI. The CDR3 covers 11 residues. This CDR3 reads CASSYKQTQYF. The CDR3 nucleotides read TGTGCCAGCAGTTACAAACAGACCCAGTACTTC.

This chain links TRBV10-2 with TRBJ1-1; a weak D match, TRBD1 (5 bases). The CDR3 has 12 residues. Germline V gene lookup returns CDR1 WSHSY and CDR2 SAAADI. V lost 4 bases, J lost 5 bases, and 8 bases lay in between. In DNA, the CDR3 is TGCGCCAGCAGTGTGGCAGGGACTGAAGCTTTCTTT. Translating gives CASSVAGTEAFF.

This clonotype was found once. The chain uses TRBV12-3 or TRBV12-4 and TRBJ1-2; tentatively, D is TRBD1 (6 bases). V gave up 7 bases and J gave up 4 bases, with 22 bases separating them. The CDR3 is made up of 16 amino acids. CDR3 sequence (DNA): TGTGCCAGCATAGCAGGAGGGGGACTAGGGGCCTATGGCTACACCTTC. It encodes CASIAGGGLGAYGYTF.

Only a few counts were recorded for this clonotype. This sequence joins TRBV5-1 and TRBJ1-2, with D maybe TRBD1 (5 bases). The CDR3 length is 14 residues. CDR1 is SGHRS and CDR2 is YFSETQ in the germline V gene. V lost 2 bases and J lost 0, with 8 bases in between. CDR3 region: CASSFLTANYGYTF. The CDR3 nucleotides are TGCGCCAGCAGCTTCCTGACAGCTAACTATGGCTACACCTTC.

This clonotype was detected many times. The chain recombines TRBV7-8 with TRBJ2-1; no definite D call. Germline V gene data show CDR1 as SGHVS and CDR2 as FQNEAQ. V dropped 1 base and J dropped 7 bases, with 5 bases sitting between them. This CDR3 is built from 12 residues. CDR3 in amino acids: CASSLDRNEQFF. The CDR3 bases are TGTGCCAGCAGCTTAGACCGGAATGAGCAGTTCTTC.

This chain links TRBV28 with TRBJ2-2; a possible D gene is TRBD1 (6 bases). V shed 7 bases and J shed 5 bases, with 11 bases lying between them. Germline-derived CDR1 and CDR2 are MDHEN and SYDVKM. CDR3 size: 13 residues. The CDR3 loop is CASNSQGTGELFF. As DNA, the CDR3 is TGTGCCAGCAATTCCCAGGGGACCGGGGAGCTGTTTTTT.

This clonotype was picked up one time. The chain uses TRBV6-1 and TRBJ1-1; possibly TRBD1 for D (5 bases). The CDR3 has 14 amino acids. Germline V gene lookup returns CDR1 MNHNS and CDR2 SASEGT. The V gene lost 7 bases and the J gene lost 0 bases, with 12 bases spanning the gap. The CDR3 is CASTRDPMNTEAFF. In nucleotides, the CDR3 is TGTGCCAGCACTAGGGACCCAATGAACACTGAAGCTTTCTTT.

This clonotype was counted many times. V is TRBV11-2 and J is TRBJ2-2; no definite D call. Per the germline V gene, CDR1 is SGHAT and CDR2 is FQNNGV. This CDR3 has 15 residues. V lost 4 bases and J lost 1, with 10 bases in between. Written as DNA, the CDR3 is TGTGCCAGCAGCTACTTAGCCGGGAACACCGGGGAGCTGTTTTTT. Its protein is CASSYLAGNTGELFF.

At least ten counts were recorded for this clonotype. The chain carries TRBV7-3 and TRBJ2-3; 12 bases match TRBD2. J was trimmed by 4 bases and V by 5 bases; bases with no gene match: 4. Germline CDR1 SGHTA, CDR2 FQGTGA. CDR3 length: 15 residues. CDR3 in DNA: TGTGCCAGCAGCCCCCGACTAGCGGGAGCAGATACGCAGTATTTT. Encoded protein: CASSPRLAGADTQYF.

This clonotype was seen repeatedly, ten times or more. The rearrangement links TRBV24-1 to TRBJ2-2, with D unresolved. The CDR3 loop spans 14 amino acids. CDR1 KGHDR and CDR2 SFDVKD come from the germline V gene. V lost 11 bases to trimming and J lost 8 bases, with 20 bases between them. The CDR3 bases are TGTGCCAGCCAAGATAGCCTTCTTGCTGGGGAGCTGTTTTTT. It codes for CASQDSLLAGELFF.

There are many counts of this clonotype. The chain uses TRBV12-3 or TRBV12-4 and TRBJ1-1, with TRBD1 matching 7 bases. CDR3 length: 14 residues. The J segment lost 6 bases and the V segment lost 3 bases, leaving 7 bases of the junction unmatched. The CDR3 is CASSLTFTGAEAFF. The CDR3 DNA reads as TGTGCCAGCAGTTTGACCTTTACAGGGGCTGAAGCTTTCTTT.

The chain uses TRBV7-2 and TRBJ1-1; D possibly corresponds to TRBD1 (5 bases). The CDR3 spans 12 residues. The ends were cut back, 2 bases at V and 8 bases at J, with 9 bases in the middle. Germline assignment: CDR1 SGHTA and CDR2 FQGNSA. CDR3 sequence (DNA): TGTGCCAGCAGCTTAAGGAGGGGCGAAGCTTTCTTT. This translates into CASSLRRGEAFF.

This clonotype has ten or more counts. V usage is TRBV12-5 and J usage is TRBJ2-7; no firm D call. The CDR3 runs 12 residues. CDR1 is LGHNT, CDR2 FRNRAP, per germline. V was trimmed by 8 bases and J by 4 bases, leaving 12 bases between them. The CDR3 DNA is TGTGCTAGTTCTAGAGAAGCTTACGAGCAGTACTTC. Amino acids: CASSREAYEQYF.

This clonotype was seen at least ten times. The chain combines TRBV18 with TRBJ2-5; D not certain. This CDR3 is 14 amino acids long. V gave up 2 bases and J gave up 5 bases, with 12 bases separating them. Germline values: CDR1 KGHSH, CDR2 LQKENI. The CDR3 spells CASSPYVREETQYF. CDR3 DNA: TGTGCCAGCTCACCATACGTCCGCGAGGAGACCCAGTACTTC.

This clonotype came up many times. The gene calls are TRBV29-1 and TRBJ2-7; 8 bases fit TRBD2. Germline assignment: CDR1 SQVTM and CDR2 ANQGSEA. Unmatched junction bases numbered 17, after V lost 6 bases and J lost 7 bases. The CDR3 is 15 amino acids. CDR3 protein: CSVLEPSGRGREQYF. The CDR3 DNA sequence: TGCAGCGTCCTAGAACCTAGCGGGCGGGGAAGGGAGCAGTACTTC.

This clonotype was counted at least ten times. The V gene is TRBV28, the J gene TRBJ1-6; D perhaps matches TRBD1 (5 bases). Germline V gene sequence: CDR1 MDHEN, CDR2 SYDVKM. V gave up 7 bases and J gave up 13 bases, with 14 bases separating them. This CDR3 has 12 amino acids. The CDR3 spells CASKLGVGPLHF. In DNA, the CDR3 is TGTGCCAGCAAGTTGGGGGTGGGTCCCCTCCACTTT.

This clonotype was seen more than once but under ten times. The chain carries TRBV19 and TRBJ1-5; no reliable D call. The V end was cut by 3 bases, the J end by 3 bases, with 12 bases between. The CDR3 contains 15 residues. CDR1 and CDR2 (germline): LNHDA, SQIVND (reference sequence). The CDR3 sequence is CASSIRAPDNQPQHF. CDR3 DNA: TGTGCCAGTAGTATTCGGGCCCCTGACAATCAGCCCCAGCATTTT.

This sequence joins TRBV20-1 and TRBJ2-5, with TRBD2 matching over 10 bases. Germline CDR1 DFQATT, CDR2 SNEGSKA (reference sequence). J was trimmed by 5 bases and V by 3 bases; bases with no gene match: 6. The CDR3 loop spans 14 amino acids. The CDR3 here is CSASFLAGEETQYF. CDR3 nucleotide sequence: TGCAGTGCTAGTTTCCTAGCGGGGGAGGAGACCCAGTACTTC.

This clonotype was seen repeatedly, ten times or more. This chain connects TRBV11-2 to TRBJ2-2; D gene uncertain. CDR3 size: 15 residues. V lost 3 bases to trimming and J lost 5 bases, with 13 bases between them. Germline lookup yields CDR1 SGHAT and CDR2 FQNNGV. The CDR3 coding sequence is TGTGCCAGCAGCTTCGACTCCATGGGGACCGGGGAGCTGTTTTTT. Translation: CASSFDSMGTGELFF.

This clonotype showed up many times. The chain recombines TRBV28 with TRBJ2-6, with a tentative D call TRBD1 (6 bases). This CDR3 contains 18 residues. Looked up from germline, CDR1 is MDHEN and CDR2 is SYDVKM. The V end was cut by 3 bases, the J end by 2 bases, with 17 bases between. The CDR3 nucleotides read TGTGCCAGCAGTTTTGGGGGCAGAGACTCTCCTGGGGCCAACGTCCTGACTTTC. Translated, it gives CASSFGGRDSPGANVLTF.

This clonotype occurred many times. This rearrangement joins TRBV7-2 to TRBJ1-2; 10 nucleotides line up with TRBD1. The ends lost 5 bases at V and 4 bases at J; junction bases unmatched: 7. CDR3 length: 15 residues. Germline V gene data show CDR1 as SGHTA and CDR2 as FQGNSA. In DNA form, the CDR3 reads TGTGCCAGCAGCGGGCGGACAGGGGGTAGCTATGGCTACACCTTC. It encodes CASSGRTGGSYGYTF. Based on the CDR3 plus reference TRBV7-2 and TRBJ1-2, the full variable domain is GAGVSQSPSNKVTEKGKDVELRCDPISGHTALYWYRQSLGQGLEFLIYFQGNSAPDKSGLPSDRFSAERTGGSVSTLTIQRTQQEDSAVYLCASSGRTGGSYGYTFGSGTRLTVV.

This clonotype has just a few counts. This chain uses TRBV20-1 with TRBJ1-2; D might be TRBD1 (5 bases). Germline V gene sequence: CDR1 DFQATT, CDR2 SNEGSKA (reference sequence). This CDR3 comprises 14 residues. V lost 4 bases and J 7 bases, leaving 19 bases between the germline ends. The CDR3 region has the DNA TGCAGTGCTAACGGGGGAACGGGTTCTTTTGGCTACACCTTC. Amino acids: CSANGGTGSFGYTF.

This sequence joins TRBV7-9 and TRBJ1-3; tentative D call: TRBD1 (5 bases). Trimming took 5 bases from V and 0 from J, leaving 11 bases between them. This CDR3 spans 15 amino acids. Looked up from germline, CDR1 is SEHNR and CDR2 is FQNEAQ (reference sequence). The CDR3 sequence: CASSERDPSGNTIYF. CDR3 coding DNA: TGTGCCAGCAGCGAGAGGGACCCCTCTGGAAACACCATATATTTT.

The sample holds many counts of this clonotype. The chain combines TRBV14 with TRBJ1-3; D uncertain. Trimming removed 0 bases at V and 0 bases at J, with 24 bases between. The CDR3 totals 21 residues. CDR1 and CDR2 from the germline V gene are SGHDN and FVKESK. The CDR3 region is CASSQDTINHLTGSSGNTIYF. CDR3 nucleotide sequence: TGTGCCAGCAGCCAAGATACAATCAATCACTTGACCGGGAGCTCTGGAAACACCATATATTTT.

This clonotype was recorded at least ten times. The chain is built from TRBV18 and TRBJ1-1; D not resolved. Germline V gene data show CDR1 as KGHSH and CDR2 as LQKENI. Trimming pared 3 bases from V and 1 base from J, leaving 12 bases between. The CDR3 contains 15 residues. CDR3 in amino acids: CASSPVHGRNTEAFF. As DNA, the CDR3 is TGTGCCAGCTCACCGGTGCACGGACGGAACACTGAAGCTTTCTTT.

This clonotype was counted many times. This sequence joins TRBV12-3 or TRBV12-4 and TRBJ2-7; D is possibly TRBD2 (5 bases). V gave up 3 bases and J gave up 2 bases, with 11 bases separating them. This CDR3 has 14 residues. The DNA of the CDR3 is TGTGCCAGCAGTTTCCTTCCGGGGACCTACGAGCAGTACTTC. It codes for CASSFLPGTYEQYF.